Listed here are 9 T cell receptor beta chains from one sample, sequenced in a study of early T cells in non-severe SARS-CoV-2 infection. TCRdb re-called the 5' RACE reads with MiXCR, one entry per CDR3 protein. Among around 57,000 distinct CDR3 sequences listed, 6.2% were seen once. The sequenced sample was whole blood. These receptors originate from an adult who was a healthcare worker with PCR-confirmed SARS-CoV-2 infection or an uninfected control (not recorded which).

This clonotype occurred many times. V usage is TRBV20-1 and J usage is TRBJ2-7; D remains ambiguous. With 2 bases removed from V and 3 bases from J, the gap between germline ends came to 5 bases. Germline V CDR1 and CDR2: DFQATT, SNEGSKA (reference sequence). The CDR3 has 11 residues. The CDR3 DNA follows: TGCAGTGCTAGACTAGACTACGAGCAGTACTTC. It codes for CSARLDYEQYF.

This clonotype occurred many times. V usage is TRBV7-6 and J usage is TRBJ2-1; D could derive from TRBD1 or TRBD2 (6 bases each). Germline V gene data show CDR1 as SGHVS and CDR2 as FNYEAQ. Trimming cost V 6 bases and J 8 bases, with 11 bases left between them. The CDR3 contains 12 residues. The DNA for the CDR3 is TGTGCCAGCAGTGGAAGGGGGGATGAGCAGTTCTTC. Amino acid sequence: CASSGRGDEQFF. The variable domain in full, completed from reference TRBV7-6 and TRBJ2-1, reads GAGVSQSPRYKVTKRGQDVALRCDPISGHVSLYWYRQALGQGPEFLTYFNYEAQQDKSGLPNDRFSAERPEGSISTLTIQRTEQRDSAMYRCASSGRGDEQFFGPGTRLTVL.

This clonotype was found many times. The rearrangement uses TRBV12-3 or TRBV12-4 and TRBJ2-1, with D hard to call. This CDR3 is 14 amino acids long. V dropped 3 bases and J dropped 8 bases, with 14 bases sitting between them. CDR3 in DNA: TGTGCCAGCAGTTTTAGTTCGCGAGGCGATGAGCAGTTCTTC. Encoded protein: CASSFSSRGDEQFF.

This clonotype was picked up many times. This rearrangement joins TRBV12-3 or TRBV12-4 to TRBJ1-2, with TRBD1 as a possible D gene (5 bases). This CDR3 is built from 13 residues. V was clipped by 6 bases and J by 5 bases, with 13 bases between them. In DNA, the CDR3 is TGTGCCAGCAGCCCGGGACCGGTATATGGCTACACCTTC. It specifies CASSPGPVYGYTF.

CDR3 protein: CASSWGNSKNTEAFF. In DNA form, the CDR3 reads TGTGCCAGCAGTTGGGGAAACAGCAAGAACACTGAAGCTTTCTTT. The V and J genes are TRBV6-6 and TRBJ1-1; no clear D. The V end lost 4 bases, the J end lost 1 base, and 13 bases lay between the germline ends. Germline values: CDR1 MNHNY, CDR2 SVGAGI (reference sequence). This CDR3 comprises 15 residues.

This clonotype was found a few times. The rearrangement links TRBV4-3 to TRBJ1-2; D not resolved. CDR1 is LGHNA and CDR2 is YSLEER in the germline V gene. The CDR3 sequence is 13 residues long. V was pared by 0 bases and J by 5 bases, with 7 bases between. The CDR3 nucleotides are TGCGCCAGCAGCCAAGAAAGTGATTATGGCTACACCTTC. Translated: CASSQESDYGYTF.

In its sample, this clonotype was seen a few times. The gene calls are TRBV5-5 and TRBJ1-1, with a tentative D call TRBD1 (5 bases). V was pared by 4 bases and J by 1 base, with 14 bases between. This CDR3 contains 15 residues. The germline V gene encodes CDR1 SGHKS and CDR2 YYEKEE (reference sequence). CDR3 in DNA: TGTGCCAGCAGCCCGGGACGGAAGACGAACACTGAAGCTTTCTTT. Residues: CASSPGRKTNTEAFF.

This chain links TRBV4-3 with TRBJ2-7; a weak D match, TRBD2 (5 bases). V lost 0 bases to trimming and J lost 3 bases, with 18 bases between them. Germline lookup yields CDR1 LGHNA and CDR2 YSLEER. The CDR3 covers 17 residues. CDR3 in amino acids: CASSQEAASWIFYEQYF. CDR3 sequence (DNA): TGCGCCAGCAGCCAAGAGGCGGCTAGCTGGATCTTCTACGAGCAGTACTTC.

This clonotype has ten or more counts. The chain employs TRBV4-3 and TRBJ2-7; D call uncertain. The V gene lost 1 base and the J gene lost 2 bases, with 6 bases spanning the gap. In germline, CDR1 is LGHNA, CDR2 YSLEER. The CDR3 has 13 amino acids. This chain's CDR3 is CASSQVVAYEQYF. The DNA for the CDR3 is TGCGCCAGCAGCCAAGTTGTTGCCTACGAGCAGTACTTC.